This T cell receptor beta chain stems from a study of blood T cell repertoires in COVID-19. Study-wide background: The United States, Italy and Spain supplied acute and convalescent COVID-19 samples. From T cells, B-cell-depleted T cells, or PBMCs came the material, which was cDNA or gDNA.

The CDR3 totals 17 residues. V lost 0 bases to trimming and J lost 6 bases, with 17 bases between them. The germline CDR1 and CDR2 sequences are LGHNA and YSLEER. Produced via immunoSEQ multiplex PCR; TCRdb's table is partial and in-frame only. Among about 180,000 clones, approximately 83% were seen once, and the ten largest hold approximately 1.4%. The origin of this receptor is a human donor in a cohort sampled during active COVID-19. Sequencing was carried out using peripheral blood. J is TRBJ2-2 and V is TRBV4-3, with a possible D match to TRBD2 (6 bases). The CDR3 loop reads CASSQDGRASVPGELFF. The CDR3, as DNA: TGCGCCAGCAGCCAAGATGGTAGGGCTAGCGTACCCGGGGAGCTGTTTTTT.